One sample yielded the 8 T cell receptor beta chains listed below, sequenced in a study of neoadjuvant anti-PD-1 for oral cavity cancer. Libraries were prepared by immunoSEQ multiplex PCR; TCRdb keeps only in-frame clonotypes and omits some of them. The sample holds more than 50,000 clones, approximately 80% seen once. Sequenced material: PBMCs, taken before nivolumab (anti-PD-1) treatment. The receptors shown here come from a person between 35 and 79 years old with oral cavity squamous cell carcinoma.

This clone was counted a single time. The chain employs TRBV4-2 and TRBJ1-5; D remains ambiguous. V dropped 0 bases and J dropped 3 bases, with 9 bases sitting between them. CDR1 is LGHNA and CDR2 is YNFKEQ in the germline V gene. This CDR3 spans 15 amino acids. The CDR3 loop reads CASSQERSTNQPQHF. The CDR3 nucleotides are TGTGCCAGCAGCCAAGAAAGGAGTACCAATCAGCCCCAGCATTTT.

The chain is built from TRBV4-1 and TRBJ2-2, with 11 bases matching TRBD1. Germline CDR1 is MGHRA and CDR2 is YSYEKL. J lost 7 bases, V lost 8 bases, and 9 bases had no gene match. The CDR3 contains 15 residues. The CDR3 sequence: CASGPGTGGGGELFF. The CDR3 region has the DNA TGCGCCAGCGGTCCCGGGACAGGGGGTGGCGGGGAGCTGTTTTTT.

V usage is TRBV28 and J usage is TRBJ1-1; D is possibly TRBD1 (6 bases). V lost 10 bases and J lost 10, with 16 bases in between. This CDR3 contains 11 residues. Germline CDR1 and CDR2: MDHEN and SYDVKM. The CDR3 loop is CAILGGKGAFF. CDR3 in DNA: TGTGCCATCCTAGGGGGAAAAGGAGCTTTCTTT.

The rearrangement joins TRBV29-1 to TRBJ1-2; no clear D. Between the trimmed V and J ends, which lost 5 bases and 4 bases, there was a span of 11 bases. Germline CDR1 is SQVTM and CDR2 is ANQGSEA. The CDR3 has 12 amino acids. The CDR3 reads CSVTVSSYGYTF. DNA for the CDR3: TGCAGCGTTACCGTAAGCAGCTATGGCTACACCTTC.

Only one count was recorded for this clone. The gene calls are TRBV6-5 and TRBJ2-2; D gene unclear. Per the germline V gene, CDR1 is MNHEY and CDR2 is SVGAGI. The V gene lost 0 bases and the J gene lost 0 bases, with 5 bases spanning the gap. The CDR3 is 15 amino acids. The CDR3 nucleotides read TGTGCCAGCAGTTACTCGAGACCGAACACCGGGGAGCTGTTTTTT. Its translation: CASSYSRPNTGELFF.

V is TRBV19 and J is TRBJ1-5; a possible D gene is TRBD1 (5 bases). The CDR3 loop spans 16 amino acids. Germline V CDR1 and CDR2: LNHDA, SQIVND (reference sequence). V lost 4 bases and J 2 bases, leaving 15 bases between the germline ends. CDR3 DNA sequence: TGTGCCAGTAGTAAAGTTGGGGGAGGGGGCAATCAGCCCCAGCATTTT. Its translation is CASSKVGGGGNQPQHF.

The V and J genes are TRBV18 and TRBJ2-2, with D maybe TRBD2 (5 bases). Trimming took off 6 bases at V and 2 bases at J, with 13 bases between the two ends. Germline CDR1 reads KGHSH; CDR2 reads LQKENI. The CDR3 extends over 15 amino acids. In DNA, the CDR3 is TGTGCCAGCTCCTCCTTTGGGAGTAACACCGGGGAGCTGTTTTTT. It codes for CASSSFGSNTGELFF.

This chain uses TRBV11-2 with TRBJ2-7; D is uncertain. The V and J ends lost 10 bases and 0 bases respectively, with 13 bases between them. The CDR3 loop spans 13 amino acids. Germline V gives CDR1 SGHAT, CDR2 FQNNGV. CDR3 DNA sequence: TGTGCCACCCGGTCCCCGAGCTCCTACGAGCAGTACTTC. Protein: CATRSPSSYEQYF.